The 7 T cell receptor beta chains below all came from one sample that was sequenced in a study of early T cells in non-severe SARS-CoV-2 infection. Each CDR3 protein is one row after TCRdb ran MiXCR on the 5' RACE reads. The table has more than 75,000 distinct CDR3 sequences, roughly 13% seen once. The sequencing sample was made of whole blood. These receptors all stem from an adult who was a healthcare worker with PCR-confirmed SARS-CoV-2 infection or an uninfected control (not recorded which).

This clonotype was seen a handful of times. The chain links TRBV5-1 to TRBJ1-2; D not resolved. CDR3 length equals 13 residues. Per germline, CDR1 SGHRS and CDR2 YFSETQ. The V end was cut by 1 base, the J end by 7 bases, with 11 bases between. In DNA, the CDR3 is TGCGCCAGCAGCTTGAGGTTAGGCTCTGGCTACACCTTC. Translating gives CASSLRLGSGYTF.

The sample holds many counts of this clonotype. The chain couples TRBV10-3 to TRBJ1-2; TRBD1 matches 7 bases. V gave up 5 bases and J gave up 6 bases; unmatched junction bases: 3. The CDR3 has 12 amino acids. Germline CDR1 ENHRY, CDR2 SYGVKD. CDR3 DNA: TGTGCCATCAGTCCGACAGGGAATGGCTACACCTTC. This gives the protein CAISPTGNGYTF.

This chain connects TRBV2 to TRBJ2-1; D not resolved. The CDR3 consists of 12 residues. Trimming shortened V by 4 bases and J by 10 bases, and 11 bases separated the two germline ends. Germline assignment: CDR1 SNHLY and CDR2 FYNNEI. CDR3 sequence: CASSVGQEEQFF. The DNA of the CDR3 is TGTGCCAGCAGTGTCGGGCAGGAGGAGCAGTTCTTC.

In this sample, this clonotype turned up many times. The genes are TRBV20-1 and TRBJ2-7; D unclear. Germline values: CDR1 DFQATT, CDR2 SNEGSKA (reference sequence). The V end was cut by 3 bases, the J end by 1 base, with 4 bases between. The CDR3 sequence is 11 residues long. The CDR3 DNA sequence: TGCAGTGCTAGCCTTTCCTACGAGCAGTACTTC. It specifies CSASLSYEQYF.

The rearrangement joins TRBV28 to TRBJ2-7; 7 positions match TRBD1. J gave up 7 bases and V 2 bases, and 8 bases lay outside the gene matches. Germline loops: CDR1 MDHEN, CDR2 SYDVKM. The CDR3 totals 14 residues. CDR3 sequence reads: CASSLIGGAKEQYF. The CDR3 DNA follows: TGTGCCAGCAGTTTAATAGGGGGCGCGAAAGAGCAGTACTTC.

This clonotype was counted only a few times. This chain connects TRBV9 to TRBJ2-5; D gene unclear. Germline CDR1 reads SGDLS; CDR2 reads YYNGEE. The CDR3 covers 15 residues. The V end was cut by 3 bases, the J end by 5 bases, with 17 bases between. The DNA of the CDR3 is TGTGCCAGCAGCGGGGGTGAAGGGCGTACGGAGACCCAGTACTTC. Translation: CASSGGEGRTETQYF.

The chain joins TRBV4-1 to TRBJ2-7; TRBD1 matches 10 bases. This CDR3 has 15 residues. Germline CDR1 reads MGHRA; CDR2 reads YSYEKL. J lost 6 bases, V lost 4 bases, and 9 bases had no gene match. The CDR3 reads CASSLGTGDLAEQYF. In DNA form, the CDR3 reads TGCGCCAGCAGCCTTGGGACAGGGGATCTTGCCGAGCAGTACTTC.